Listed below are T cell receptor beta chains from one sample, sequenced in a study of blood T cell repertoires in COVID-19. Clones were read by immunoSEQ multiplex PCR, and TCRdb kept only the in-frame ones, dropping some. The sample lists more than 75,000 clones; approximately 89% were seen once. Material: peripheral blood. These receptors were collected from a man between 45 and 60 years old with acute or convalescent COVID-19. Each CDR3 is given with its conserved first and last residue. The D gene is left open where the match is weak. Size is omitted from some rows. Given values are once, few, many or a class for expanded clones.

>TRBV9|few|.|TRBJ1-6
TGTGCCAGCAGCGTGACGGGCTCCTATAATTCACCCCTCCACTTT
CASSVTGSYNSPLHF
>TRBV9|.|.|TRBJ2-6
TGTGCCAGCAGCCCCCAAGGGGTTGGTGGGGCCAACGTCCTGACTTTC
CASSPQGVGGANVLTF
>TRBV24-1|.|.|TRBJ2-3
TGTGCCACCAGTCGGTCTAGCGCCACAGATACGCAGTATTTT
CATSRSSATDTQYF
>TRBV4-2|.|.|TRBJ2-2
TGTGCCAGCAGCCAAGGCAGGACTCCGAACACCGGGGAGCTGTTTTTT
CASSQGRTPNTGELFF
>TRBV14|.|.|TRBJ1-1
TGTGCCAGCAGCTTTCATCTGAACACTGAAGCTTTCTTT
CASSFHLNTEAFF
>TRBV2|.|.|TRBJ1-5
TGTGCCAGCAGGGCAAGGCCGGACTATCAGCCCCAGCATTTT
CASRARPDYQPQHF
>TRBV19|.|TRBD1|TRBJ2-2
TGTGCCAGTAGTCTGGGACAGGGAGGCACCGGGGAGCTGTTTTTT
CASSLGQGGTGELFF
>TRBV7-9|.|.|TRBJ1-5
TGTGCCAGCAGCTTCGGAGATAATCAGCCCCAGCATTTT
CASSFGDNQPQHF
>TRBV3-1/TRBV3-2|.|.|TRBJ1-5
TGTGCCAGCAGCCGGGGGGACAATCAGCCCCAGCATTTT
CASSRGDNQPQHF
>TRBV5-5|.|.|TRBJ2-1
TGTGCCAGCAGCTCGGGGGTGGGTCCTTACAATGAGCAGTTCTTC
CASSSGVGPYNEQFF
>TRBV6-5|.|.|TRBJ2-3
TGTGCCAGCAGAGCTGGTAGCACAGATACGCAGTATTTT
CASRAGSTDTQYF
>TRBV3-1/TRBV3-2|.|.|TRBJ2-5
TGTGCCAGCAGCCAAGTTGGCGGCATTCAAGAGACCCAGTACTTC
CASSQVGGIQETQYF
>TRBV5-5|.|TRBD1|TRBJ1-6
TGTGCCAGCAGCCCCTGGACAGGGGACTCACCCCTCCACTTT
CASSPWTGDSPLHF
>TRBV19|.|TRBD2|TRBJ2-7
TGTGCCAGTAGTACCCGGACTAGCGGCTCCTACGAGCAGTACTTC
CASSTRTSGSYEQYF
>TRBV6-5|once|.|TRBJ1-2
TGTGCCAGCACCCAGGGTCACCAACCGTCTCAGGGCTACACCTTC
CASTQGHQPSQGYTF
>TRBV7-9|.|TRBD1|TRBJ1-1
TGTGCCAGCAGCCGTGAACAGACAGGGATCAATTGGGCTTTCTTT
CASSREQTGINWAFF
>TRBV9|.|.|TRBJ2-1
TGTGCCAGCAGCGTAGCAAGGGGGAGCAATGAGCAGTTCTTC
CASSVARGSNEQFF
>TRBV30|.|TRBD1|TRBJ1-3
TGTGCCTGGAGTTGGGACAGGGGAGGGAACACCATATATTTT
CAWSWDRGGNTIYF
>TRBV27|.|TRBD1|TRBJ1-2
TGTGCCAGCAGTATCTCACAGGGGATCGAGGGCTACACCTTC
CASSISQGIEGYTF
>TRBV4-1|.|TRBD1|TRBJ1-5
TGCGCCAGCAGCCGAACAGGGGTCAGGGAGCCCCAGCATTTT
CASSRTGVREPQHF
>TRBV24-1|.|.|TRBJ1-2
TGTGCCACCAGTGACCGAGGACAAATCTATGGCTACACCTTC
CATSDRGQIYGYTF
>TRBV5-1|.|.|TRBJ2-1
TGCGCCAGCAGCTTAGGACTCTCCAATGAGCAGTTCTTC
CASSLGLSNEQFF
>TRBV6-6|.|.|TRBJ1-2
TGTGCCAGCAGTGCCACACAGGGTCTCTATGGCTACACCTTC
CASSATQGLYGYTF